This T cell receptor beta chain was captured by sequencing in a study of response to subunit inactivated influenza vaccine. With 5 bases clipped from V and 1 base from J, the junction kept 12 bases outside the gene matches. Germline CDR1 is SGHAT and CDR2 is FQNNGV. The CDR3 is 18 residues long. Study results and caveats: Each seasonal influenza vaccination recruits few new T cells, the authors suggested.

TCRdb re-derived calls from the RT-PCR reads in MiXCR, one entry per CDR3 protein. The sample has 700,000 to 900,000 distinct CDR3 sequences, 21% seen once. This clonotype showed up just a few times. Its antigen is unidentified. This specimen consisted of PBMCs from blood, obtained around 5 days after vaccination. This clonotype was obtained from a man in his fifties who received an inactivated influenza vaccine. The chain is built from TRBV11-2 and TRBJ2-3; 10 nucleotides agree with TRBD2. The CDR3 here is CASSPPTSGVYRTDTQYF. CDR3 coding DNA: TGTGCCAGCAGCCCCCCCACTAGCGGGGTTTACCGCACAGATACGCAGTATTTT.